This is a list of T cell receptor beta chains from one sample in a study of cytomegalovirus exposure and HLA in healthy donors. The table came from immunoSEQ multiplex PCR; TCRdb's copy has only in-frame clones and leaves some out. The sample has fewer than 200,000 clones; 65% to 75% are singletons. The sequencing sample was made of PBMCs. The source is a girl aged 10 to 17 in good health and CMV-seronegative. The CDR3 runs from the conserved cysteine through the conserved F or W. D genes are given only for firm matches. Not all rows give a size; the values are once, few, many and, for expanded clones, a class.

>TRBJ1-2|NA|TRBV14|TRBD1
TGTGCCAGCAGCCAAACAGGGGACGGCTATGGCTACACCTTC
CASSQTGDGYGYTF
>TRBJ2-2|NA|TRBV7-3|TRBD2
TGTGCCAGCAGCCCCTCTAGCGGGGGTACCGGGGAGCTGTTTTTT
CASSPSSGGTGELFF
>TRBJ2-1|NA|TRBV9|TRBD1
TGTGCCAGCAGCGTCAGACAGGGGGCCTACGAGCAGTTCTTC
CASSVRQGAYEQFF
>TRBJ1-5|NA|TRBV7-9|NA
TGTGCCAGCAGCCCGGTTGGTGGTAGCAATCAGCCCCAGCATTTT
CASSPVGGSNQPQHF
>TRBJ1-2|few|TRBV2|NA
TGTGCCAGTCTTTCTACAGGGAACTATGGCTACACCTTC
CASLSTGNYGYTF
>TRBJ2-7|NA|TRBV4-1|NA
TGCGCCAGCAGCCAAGAGGGCAGCTCCTACGAGCAGTACTTC
CASSQEGSSYEQYF
>TRBJ1-3|NA|TRBV12-1|NA
TGTGCCAGCAGCCCAGGGGGGACGGACCTACCCATATATTTT
CASSPGGTDLPIYF
>TRBJ2-7|few|TRBV7-9|TRBD1
TGTGCCAGCAGCGATTGGGGACAGGGGTCCTACGAGCAGTACTTC
CASSDWGQGSYEQYF
>TRBJ1-1|NA|TRBV19|NA
TGTGCCAGTAGTATCCGACAGGAGCCTATGAACACTGAAGCTTTCTTT
CASSIRQEPMNTEAFF
>TRBJ1-5|few|TRBV6-1|NA
TGTGCCAGCAGTTCCCAGGATCAGCCCCAGCATTTT
CASSSQDQPQHF
>TRBJ1-5|NA|TRBV7-9|NA
TGTGCCAGCAGCTTCGGGAACAGTTCACCTCAGCCCCAGCATTTT
CASSFGNSSPQPQHF
>TRBJ1-3|few|TRBV7-2|NA
TGTGCCAGCAGCTTAGGGCAGTCAACTGGAAACACCATATATTTT
CASSLGQSTGNTIYF
>TRBJ2-7|few|TRBV2|NA
TGTGCAAGAAACGCCGGGACAAGAAAAGGATACGAGCAGTACTTC
CARNAGTRKGYEQYF
>TRBJ2-5|NA|TRBV6-5|TRBD2
TGTGCCAGCAGTTACGGAAGGGGAGGGCAAGAGACCCAGTACTTC
CASSYGRGGQETQYF
>TRBJ1-2|NA|TRBV7-9|TRBD1
TGTGCCAGCAGCCCCCCGGACAGGGCCGAAGATGGCTACACCTTC
CASSPPDRAEDGYTF
>TRBJ1-4|NA|TRBV27|TRBD1
TGTGCCAGCAGTCCCGGGACAGGGCCGGTCCTGAATGAAAAACTGTTTTTT
CASSPGTGPVLNEKLFF
>TRBJ2-5|few|TRBV5-1|NA
TGCGCCAGCAGCTCGGCAAGGGGCCGGGAGACCCAGTACTTC
CASSSARGRETQYF
>TRBJ2-7|few|TRBV9|NA
TGTGCCAGCAGCGCAGACAGGTTCTCCTACGAGCAGTACTTC
CASSADRFSYEQYF
>TRBJ2-5|few|TRBV9|TRBD2
TGTGCCAGCAGCGGGGGGGGAGCGGGGGCCAGGGAGACCCAGTACTTC
CASSGGGAGARETQYF
>TRBJ2-6|NA|TRBV5-1|NA
TGCGCCAGCAGCCACGAGACAGGTTCCTGGGTCGGGGGGGCCAACGTCCTGACTTTC
CASSHETGSWVGGANVLTF
>TRBJ2-5|NA|TRBV5-1|TRBD2
TGCGCCAGCAGCCCGTGGACAACTAGCGGGGGGTCCGAGGAGACCCAGTACTTC
CASSPWTTSGGSEETQYF
>TRBJ2-6|NA|TRBV5-1|NA
TGCGCCAGCAGCTTGGACAGCTCTGGGGCCAACGTCCTGACTTTC
CASSLDSSGANVLTF
>TRBJ2-1|once|TRBV7-2|TRBD2
TGTGCCAGCAGCTTAGACGGCGGGGGGGCCCTAGATGAGCAGTTCTTC
CASSLDGGGALDEQFF
>TRBJ1-2|few|TRBV2|NA
TGTGCCTGGGGGCAGGGGAGTTATTATGGCTACACCTTC
CAWGQGSYYGYTF
>TRBJ2-7|NA|TRBV11-2|NA
TGTGCCAGCAGCTTCCGGGACACGAGCTCCTACGAGCAGTACTTC
CASSFRDTSSYEQYF
>TRBJ2-6|few|TRBV5-4|TRBD1
TGTGCCAGCAGCAGGACAGGGGGCACCTTGTCTGGGGCCAACGTCCTGACTTTC
CASSRTGGTLSGANVLTF
>TRBJ2-7|NA|TRBV30|NA
TGTGCCTGGAGTATCTCACAGGGATACGAGCAGTACTTC
CAWSISQGYEQYF
>TRBJ1-1|NA|TRBV30|NA
TGTGCCTACCGGAGAAACACTGAAGCTTTCTTT
CAYRRNTEAFF
>TRBJ2-1|NA|TRBV5-1|NA
TGCGCCAGCAGCTCTGACATCGGCTCCTACAATGAGCAGTTCTTC
CASSSDIGSYNEQFF
>TRBJ1-2|NA|TRBV20-1|NA
TGCAGTGCCTCAGACGACTATAGCTACACCTTC
CSASDDYSYTF
>TRBJ1-1|NA|TRBV15|NA
TGTGCCACCAGCAGCGATCGGGGAGGTGAAGCTTTCTTT
CATSSDRGGEAFF
>TRBJ2-7|NA|TRBV6-1|NA
TGTGCCAGCAGTGAACAGGGATCTTACGAGCAGTACTTC
CASSEQGSYEQYF
>TRBJ1-3|NA|TRBV19|NA
TGTGCCAGTAGTATAGGGGCATCTGGAAACACCATATATTTT
CASSIGASGNTIYF